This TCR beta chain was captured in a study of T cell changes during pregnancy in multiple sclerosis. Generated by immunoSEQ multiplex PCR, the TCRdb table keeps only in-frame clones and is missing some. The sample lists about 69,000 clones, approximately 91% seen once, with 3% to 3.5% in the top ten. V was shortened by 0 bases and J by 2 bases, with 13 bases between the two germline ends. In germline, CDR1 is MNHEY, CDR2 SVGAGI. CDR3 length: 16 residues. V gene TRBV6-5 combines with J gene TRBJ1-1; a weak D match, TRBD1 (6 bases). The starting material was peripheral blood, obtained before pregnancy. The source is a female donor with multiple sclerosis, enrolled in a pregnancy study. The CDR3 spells CASSYSQGYFNTEAFF. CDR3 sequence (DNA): TGTGCCAGCAGTTACTCACAGGGTTACTTTAACACTGAAGCTTTCTTT.